This passage covers 15 T cell receptor beta chains from one sample sequenced in a study of low-dose radiotherapy and immunotherapy resistance in tumors. With TRAV- and TRBV-specific primers, first-strand cDNA was made, covering the alpha and beta chains. With a constant-region primer and a V-primer adapter, TCRs were subjected to roughly 20 PCR cycles of amplification. Via MiXCR, TCRdb re-called the reads, giving one row per CDR3 protein. The table includes about 12,000 distinct CDR3 sequences, roughly 72% detected once. The receptors shown here come from a human donor with advanced metastatic prostate, ovarian, gallbladder or colorectal cancer (not recorded which). This table probably holds off-target reads from a library built for another chain.

The V call is TRBV28, the J call TRBJ2-7; tentatively, D is TRBD2 (6 bases). CDR3 size: 14 residues. Trimming pared 6 bases from V and 5 bases from J, leaving 17 bases between. Germline values: CDR1 MDHEN, CDR2 SYDVKM. The CDR3 here is CASRARETAHEQYF. CDR3 DNA: TGTGCCAGCAGAGCCCGGGAGACTGCCCACGAGCAGTACTTC.

Regarding this clonotype: At one of its ends the junction is not consistent with the germline gene, which may arise from a read error. The chain joins TRBV13 to TRBJ2-3; D is unclear. The CDR3 loop spans 12 amino acids. CDR1 is PRHDT and CDR2 is FYEKMQ in the germline V gene (reference sequence). For the CDR3, the DNA is TGTGCCACCAGCGTTCGTTGGGATACGCAGTATTTT. Protein product: CATSVRWDTQYF.

This clonotype was detected only once. The chain combines TRBV7-9 with TRBJ2-7, with 9 bases lining up with TRBD1. Per the germline V gene, CDR1 is SEHNR and CDR2 is FQNEAQ (reference sequence). The V and J ends lost 2 bases and 2 bases, in that order; junction bases with no gene match: 4. The CDR3 spans 15 residues. The chain's CDR3 is CASSLLGTGTYEQYF. The CDR3 nucleotides read TGTGCCAGCAGCTTATTAGGGACAGGGACCTACGAGCAGTACTTC.

J is TRBJ1-1 and V is TRBV7-9; the match to TRBD1 covers 8 bases. CDR1 and CDR2 (germline): SEHNR, FQNEAQ (reference sequence). CDR3 length: 14 residues. J was trimmed by 3 bases and V by 5 bases; bases with no gene match: 5. The CDR3 DNA sequence: TGTGCCAGCAGCGCAGGGGGCGCCGACACTGAAGCTTTCTTT. Amino acid sequence: CASSAGGADTEAFF.

This clonotype was recorded only once. The chain uses TRBV13 and TRBJ2-5, with 13 bases matching TRBD2. The germline V gene encodes CDR1 PRHDT and CDR2 FYEKMQ (reference sequence). The CDR3 is made up of 17 amino acids. The V and J ends lost 5 bases and 4 bases, in that order; junction bases with no gene match: 10. The CDR3 loop is CASSAGLAGSFIETQYF. As DNA, the CDR3 is TGTGCCAGCAGCGCGGGACTAGCGGGAAGTTTTATAGAGACCCAGTACTTC.

J is TRBJ2-1 and V is TRBV20-1; 9 bases fit TRBD2. The length of the CDR3 is 17 residues. V lost 1 base to trimming and J lost 0 bases; unmatched junction nucleotides: 7. The germline CDR1 and CDR2 sequences are DFQATT and SNEGSKA (reference sequence). The CDR3 nucleotides read TGCAGTGCTAGAGCAGAACTAGCGGGTACCTCCTACAATGAGCAGTTCTTC. It translates to CSARAELAGTSYNEQFF.

This clonotype was observed a few times. This sequence joins TRBV6-2 or TRBV6-3 and TRBJ2-1, with 8 positions matching TRBD2. CDR3 length: 15 amino acids. Losses at the gene ends were 3 bases for V and 6 bases for J; bases not matched to a gene: 7. From germline, CDR1 is MNHEY and CDR2 SVGEGT. CDR3 coding DNA: TGTGCCAGCAGTTATGCGGCGGGAGGTACCAATGAGCAGTTCTTC. Translating gives CASSYAAGGTNEQFF.

This clonotype came up a few times. The chain combines TRBV4-1 with TRBJ2-1, with D tentatively TRBD2 (5 bases). CDR1 and CDR2 from the germline V gene are MGHRA and YSYEKL. The V end lost 0 bases, the J end lost 3 bases, and 9 bases lay between the germline ends. CDR3 length: 15 amino acids. CDR3 nucleotides: TGCGCCAGCAGCCAAGATCGAGCGGTCTACAATGAGCAGTTCTTC. It specifies CASSQDRAVYNEQFF.

This chain links TRBV5-1 with TRBJ2-1; 7 nucleotides match TRBD2. Germline CDR1 is SGHRS and CDR2 is YFSETQ. This CDR3 has 15 residues. The J segment lost 4 bases and the V segment lost 2 bases, leaving 6 bases of the junction unmatched. DNA for the CDR3: TGCGCCAGCAGCTTATCGGCTAGCGGTTACAATGAGCAGTTCTTC. The encoded protein is CASSLSASGYNEQFF. Full variable domain (missing parts from reference TRBV5-1 and TRBJ2-1): KAGVTQTPRYLIKTRGQQVTLSCSPISGHRSVSWYQQTPGQGLQFLFEYFSETQRNKGNFPGRFSGRQFSNSRSEMNVSTLELGDSALYLCASSLSASGYNEQFFGPGTRLTVL.

The chain recombines TRBV4-2 with TRBJ2-2; D unclear. Germline assignment: CDR1 LGHNA and CDR2 YNFKEQ. The CDR3 runs 16 residues. The germline V and J ends were trimmed by 5 bases and 0 bases, with 13 bases remaining between them. Here the CDR3 reads CASSSLQATNTGELFF. CDR3 sequence (DNA): TGTGCCAGCAGCTCACTGCAGGCTACGAACACCGGGGAGCTGTTTTTT.

This clonotype was detected a few times. The chain employs TRBV28 and TRBJ1-2; D unresolved. Per germline, CDR1 MDHEN and CDR2 SYDVKM. V shed 4 bases and J shed 8 bases, with 8 bases lying between them. The CDR3 sequence is 11 residues long. CDR3 sequence: CASSSVHGYTF. CDR3 DNA: TGTGCCAGCAGTTCCGTCCACGGCTACACCTTC.

This chain joins TRBV5-4 and TRBJ2-2, with TRBD2 matching 8 bases. Trimming at V came to 1 base and at J to 5 bases, leaving 10 bases not matched to a gene. CDR1 is SGHNT and CDR2 is YYREEE in the germline V gene (reference sequence). The CDR3 consists of 17 residues. The DNA of the CDR3 is TGTGCCAGCAGCTTGACCGGGAGGGGTGAAAAAACCGGGGAGCTGTTTTTT. It yields the protein CASSLTGRGEKTGELFF. The variable domain in full, with the rest retrieved from reference TRBV5-4 and TRBJ2-2, is ETGVTQSPTHLIKTRGQQVTLRCSSQSGHNTVSWYQQALGQGPQFIFQYYREEENGRGNFPPRFSGLQFPNYSSELNVNALELDDSALYLCASSLTGRGEKTGELFFGEGSRLTVL.

This chain connects TRBV28 to TRBJ1-1; D unclear. The CDR3 has 13 residues. Germline V CDR1 and CDR2: MDHEN, SYDVKM. V was trimmed by 3 bases and J by 1 base, leaving 6 bases between them. The CDR3 DNA follows: TGTGCCAGCAGTTTCCCACCGAACACTGAAGCTTTCTTT. It codes for CASSFPPNTEAFF. Variable domain in full (rest from reference TRBV28 and TRBJ1-1): DVKVTQSSRYLVKRTGEKVFLECVQDMDHENMFWYRQDPGLGLRLIYFSYDVKMKEKGDIPEGYSVSREKKERFSLILESASTNQTSMYLCASSFPPNTEAFFGQGTRLTVV.

A few counts support this clonotype. The chain recombines TRBV12-3 or TRBV12-4 with TRBJ2-1; either TRBD1 or TRBD2 may supply D (6 bases each). This CDR3 region has 16 residues. Trimming removed 6 bases at V and 5 bases at J, with 20 bases between. In nucleotides, the CDR3 is TGTGCCAGCAGAACGAGGGGGGCCGCCCGAGACAATGAGCAGTTCTTC. Translating it yields CASRTRGAARDNEQFF.

This chain joins TRBV13 and TRBJ2-1; 7 bases map to TRBD1. Germline V gives CDR1 PRHDT, CDR2 FYEKMQ (reference sequence). The junction had 8 bases not matched to a gene; V was cut back by 6 bases and J by 0 bases. There are 16 residues in the CDR3. Here the CDR3 reads CASSLQGSGSYNEQFF. The CDR3 DNA is TGTGCCAGCAGTTTACAGGGGTCTGGCTCCTACAATGAGCAGTTCTTC.